This T cell receptor (beta chain) was sequenced during a study of T cells in Graves' hyperthyroidism and ophthalmopathy. The CDR3 regions of TCR beta were amplified from RNA transcripts. An initial round of RT-PCR targeting the TCR CDR3 relied on the HTBI primer set. Via MiXCR, TCRdb re-called the multiplex PCR reads, giving one row per CDR3 protein. The data show 700,000 or so distinct CDR3 sequences, with about 15% seen just once and around 13% held by the top ten. This clonotype was counted at least ten times. J gave up 4 bases and V 3 bases, and 10 bases lay outside the gene matches. This CDR3 comprises 17 residues. In germline, CDR1 is SEHNR, CDR2 FQNEAQ (reference sequence).

Sequencing used blood. This chain connects TRBV7-9 to TRBJ2-3; 10 bases agree with TRBD2. The sequence was collected from a woman aged 50 to 60 with Graves' ophthalmopathy. The CDR3 nucleotides read TGTGCCAGCAGCTTGCGGTCTGGCAGCGGGAGGGCAGATACGCAGTATTTT. As protein: CASSLRSGSGRADTQYF.